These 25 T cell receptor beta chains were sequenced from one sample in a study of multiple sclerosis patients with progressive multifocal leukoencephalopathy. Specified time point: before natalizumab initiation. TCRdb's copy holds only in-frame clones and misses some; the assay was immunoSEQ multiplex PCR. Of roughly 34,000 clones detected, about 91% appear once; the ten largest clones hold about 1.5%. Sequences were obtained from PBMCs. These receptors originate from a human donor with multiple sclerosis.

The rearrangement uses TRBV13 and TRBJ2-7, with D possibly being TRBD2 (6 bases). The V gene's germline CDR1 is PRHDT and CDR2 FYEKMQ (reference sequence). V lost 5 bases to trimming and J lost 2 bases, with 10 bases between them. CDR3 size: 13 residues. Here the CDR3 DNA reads TGTGCCAGCAGCCGCGGGACCCCCTACGAGCAGTACTTC. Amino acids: CASSRGTPYEQYF.

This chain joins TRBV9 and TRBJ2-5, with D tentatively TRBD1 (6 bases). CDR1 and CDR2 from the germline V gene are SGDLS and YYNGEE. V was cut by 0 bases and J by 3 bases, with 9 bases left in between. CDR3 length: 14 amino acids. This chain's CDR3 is CASSVGAGEETQYF. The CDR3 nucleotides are TGTGCCAGCAGCGTAGGGGCAGGGGAAGAGACCCAGTACTTC.

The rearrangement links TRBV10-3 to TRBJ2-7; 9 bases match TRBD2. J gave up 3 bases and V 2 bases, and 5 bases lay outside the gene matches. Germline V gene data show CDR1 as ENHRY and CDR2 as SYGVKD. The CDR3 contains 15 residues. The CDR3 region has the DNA TGTGCCATCAGTGAGGGGGCTAGCGGGGTCTACGAGCAGTACTTC. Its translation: CAISEGASGVYEQYF.

Written as DNA, the CDR3 is TGTGCCAGCAGTGAGGGACTAGCGGGACTCGAGCAGTACTTC. Translated: CASSEGLAGLEQYF. The chain links TRBV28 to TRBJ2-7, with 13 nucleotides matching TRBD2. V gave up 5 bases and J gave up 6 bases; unmatched junction bases: 4. The germline V gene has CDR1 MDHEN and CDR2 SYDVKM. The CDR3 is 14 amino acids.

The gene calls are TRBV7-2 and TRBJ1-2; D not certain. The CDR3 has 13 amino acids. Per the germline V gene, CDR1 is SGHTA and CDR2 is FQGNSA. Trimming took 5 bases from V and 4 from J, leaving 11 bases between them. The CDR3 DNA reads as TGTGCCAGCAGCGTCACAGCGATCTATGGCTACACCTTC. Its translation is CASSVTAIYGYTF.

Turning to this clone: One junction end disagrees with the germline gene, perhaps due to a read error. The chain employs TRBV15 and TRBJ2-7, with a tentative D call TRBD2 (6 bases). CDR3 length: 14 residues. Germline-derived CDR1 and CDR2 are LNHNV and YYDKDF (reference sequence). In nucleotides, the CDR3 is TGTGCCACCAGCCGAGACGGGAGTCCCTACGAGCAGTACTTC. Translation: CATSRDGSPYEQYF.

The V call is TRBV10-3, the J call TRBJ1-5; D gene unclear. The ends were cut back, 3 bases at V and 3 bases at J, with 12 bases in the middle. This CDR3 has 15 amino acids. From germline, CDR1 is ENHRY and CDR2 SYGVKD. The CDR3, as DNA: TGTGCCATCAGTGACCAGGTTTTGGACAATCAGCCCCAGCATTTT. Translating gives CAISDQVLDNQPQHF.

Here the CDR3 reads CASSSPGTEAFF. CDR3 in DNA: TGTGCCAGCAGCTCCCCAGGCACTGAAGCTTTCTTT. The rearrangement links TRBV9 to TRBJ1-1; D remains unclear. V lost 4 bases, J lost 4 bases, and 8 bases lay in between. The CDR3 has 12 residues. Germline V gene sequence: CDR1 SGDLS, CDR2 YYNGEE. Full variable domain (remainder filled in from reference TRBV9 and TRBJ1-1): DSGVTQTPKHLITATGQRVTLRCSPRSGDLSVYWYQQSLDQGLQFLIQYYNGEERAKGNILERFSAQQFPDLHSELNLSSLELGDSALYFCASSSPGTEAFFGQGTRLTVV.

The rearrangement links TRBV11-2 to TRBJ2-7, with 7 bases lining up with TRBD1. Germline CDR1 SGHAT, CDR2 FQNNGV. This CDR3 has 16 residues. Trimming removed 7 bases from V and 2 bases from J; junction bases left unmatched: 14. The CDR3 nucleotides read TGTGCCAGCACCAACCCTTGGCAGGACAGGACCTACGAGCAGTACTTC. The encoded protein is CASTNPWQDRTYEQYF.

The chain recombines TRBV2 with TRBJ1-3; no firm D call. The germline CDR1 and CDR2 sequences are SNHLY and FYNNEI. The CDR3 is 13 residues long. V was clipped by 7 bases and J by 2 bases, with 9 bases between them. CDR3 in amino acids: CASIPGTGNTIYF. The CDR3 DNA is TGTGCCAGCATCCCGGGAACTGGAAACACCATATATTTT.

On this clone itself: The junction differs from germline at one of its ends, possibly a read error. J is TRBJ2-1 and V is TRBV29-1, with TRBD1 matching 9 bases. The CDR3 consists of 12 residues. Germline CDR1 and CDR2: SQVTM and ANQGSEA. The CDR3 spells CSVERVGTGLIF. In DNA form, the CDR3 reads TGCAGCGTTGAACGGGTCGGGACAGGGTTGATCTTC.

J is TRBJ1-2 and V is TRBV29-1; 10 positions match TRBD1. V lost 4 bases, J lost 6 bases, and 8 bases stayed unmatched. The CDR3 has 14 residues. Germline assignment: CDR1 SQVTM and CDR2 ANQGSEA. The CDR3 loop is CSVGWTGGLNGYTF. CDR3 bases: TGCAGCGTTGGGTGGACAGGGGGTTTGAATGGCTACACCTTC.

The CDR3 sequence is CSVVWDRETTGELFF. CDR3 coding DNA: TGCAGCGTTGTTTGGGACAGGGAGACCACCGGGGAGCTGTTTTTT. The J gene is TRBJ2-2, the V gene TRBV29-1, with TRBD1 matching over 9 bases. The J segment lost 4 bases and the V segment lost 4 bases, leaving 7 bases of the junction unmatched. Germline V gene lookup returns CDR1 SQVTM and CDR2 ANQGSEA. This CDR3 has 15 residues.

The CDR3 DNA sequence: TGTGCCAGCAGCGAAAATAATGAGCAGTTCTTC. Amino acids: CASSENNEQFF. The J gene is TRBJ2-1, the V gene TRBV9; D gene ambiguous. CDR1 is SGDLS and CDR2 is YYNGEE in the germline V gene. V lost 3 bases, J lost 7 bases, and 5 bases lay in between. The CDR3 runs 11 residues.

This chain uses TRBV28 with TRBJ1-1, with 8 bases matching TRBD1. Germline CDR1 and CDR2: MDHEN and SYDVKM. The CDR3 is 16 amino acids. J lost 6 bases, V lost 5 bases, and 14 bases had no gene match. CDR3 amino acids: CASSQAAGGAFAEAFF. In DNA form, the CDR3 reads TGTGCCAGCAGTCAAGCAGCAGGGGGCGCTTTCGCTGAAGCTTTCTTT.

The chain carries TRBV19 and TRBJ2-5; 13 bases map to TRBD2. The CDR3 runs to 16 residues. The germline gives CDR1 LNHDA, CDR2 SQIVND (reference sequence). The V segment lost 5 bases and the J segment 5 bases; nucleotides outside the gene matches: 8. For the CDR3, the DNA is TGTGCCAGTAGTGACGCGGGACTAGCGGGAATGGAGACCCAGTACTTC. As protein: CASSDAGLAGMETQYF.

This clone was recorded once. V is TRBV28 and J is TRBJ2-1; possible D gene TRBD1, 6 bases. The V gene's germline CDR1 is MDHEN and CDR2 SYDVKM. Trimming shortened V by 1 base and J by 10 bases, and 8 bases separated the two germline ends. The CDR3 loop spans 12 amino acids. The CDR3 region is CASSLSRGEQFF. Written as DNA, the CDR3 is TGTGCCAGCAGTTTATCTAGGGGGGAGCAGTTCTTC.

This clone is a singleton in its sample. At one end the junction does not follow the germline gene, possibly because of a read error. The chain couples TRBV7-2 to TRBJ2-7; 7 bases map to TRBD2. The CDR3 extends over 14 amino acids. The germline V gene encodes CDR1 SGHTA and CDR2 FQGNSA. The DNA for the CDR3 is TGTGCCAGCAGCTTAGGCGGAGCGGAGCGGGACGTACGGTTC. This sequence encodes CASSLGGAERDVRF.

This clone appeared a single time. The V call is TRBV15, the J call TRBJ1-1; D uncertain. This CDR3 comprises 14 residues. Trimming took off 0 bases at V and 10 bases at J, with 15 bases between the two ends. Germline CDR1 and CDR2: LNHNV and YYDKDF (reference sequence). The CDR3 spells CATSREGLLAGAFF. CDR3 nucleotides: TGTGCCACCAGCAGAGAGGGCCTTTTGGCCGGAGCTTTCTTT. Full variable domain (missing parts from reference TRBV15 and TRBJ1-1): DAMVIQNPRYQVTQFGKPVTLSCSQTLNHNVMYWYQQKSSQAPKLLFHYYDKDFNNEADTPDNFQSRRPNTSFCFLDIRSPGLGDTAMYLCATSREGLLAGAFFGQGTRLTVV.

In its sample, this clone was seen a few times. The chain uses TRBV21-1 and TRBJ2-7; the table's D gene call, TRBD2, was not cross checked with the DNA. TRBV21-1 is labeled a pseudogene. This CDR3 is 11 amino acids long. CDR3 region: CASSFVDEQYF. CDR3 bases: TGTGCCAGCAGCTTCGTCGACGAGCAGTACTTC.

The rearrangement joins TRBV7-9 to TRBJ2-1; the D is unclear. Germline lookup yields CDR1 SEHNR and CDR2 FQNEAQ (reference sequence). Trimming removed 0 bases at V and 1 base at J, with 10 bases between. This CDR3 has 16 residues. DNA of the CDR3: TGTGCCAGCAGCTTAGCCCCGGGCGTTTCCTACAATGAGCAGTTCTTC. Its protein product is CASSLAPGVSYNEQFF.

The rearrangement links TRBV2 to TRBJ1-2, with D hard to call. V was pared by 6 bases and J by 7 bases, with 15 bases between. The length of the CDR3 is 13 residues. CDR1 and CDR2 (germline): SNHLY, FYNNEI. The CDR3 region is CASRGEVLGGYTF. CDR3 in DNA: TGTGCCAGCAGGGGCGAGGTCCTTGGTGGCTACACCTTC.

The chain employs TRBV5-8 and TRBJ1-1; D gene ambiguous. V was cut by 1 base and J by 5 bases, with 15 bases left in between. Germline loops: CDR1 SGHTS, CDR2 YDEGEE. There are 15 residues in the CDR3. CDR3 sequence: CASSLPGGTGTEAFF. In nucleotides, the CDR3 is TGTGCCAGCAGCTTGCCGGGCGGCACGGGAACTGAAGCTTTCTTT.

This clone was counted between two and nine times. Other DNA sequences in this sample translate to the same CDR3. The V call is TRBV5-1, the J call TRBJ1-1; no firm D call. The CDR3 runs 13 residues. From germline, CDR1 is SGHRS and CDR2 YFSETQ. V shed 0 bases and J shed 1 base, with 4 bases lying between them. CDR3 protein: CASSLVRNTEAFF. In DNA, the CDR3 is TGCGCCAGCAGCTTGGTCAGGAACACTGAAGCTTTCTTT.

The CDR3 is CASIPPGKGGYGYTF. In DNA, the CDR3 is TGTGCCAGCATTCCACCGGGGAAGGGGGGCTATGGCTACACCTTC. The rearrangement links TRBV28 to TRBJ1-2; D is perhaps TRBD1 (6 bases). Germline loops: CDR1 MDHEN, CDR2 SYDVKM. The germline V and J ends were trimmed by 7 bases and 4 bases, with 19 bases remaining between them. The CDR3 sequence is 15 residues long.